A selection of T cell receptor beta chains follows, all from one sample in a study of T-cell reconstitution after alpha-beta-depleted transplantation in children. TCRdb re-analysed the PCR reads in MiXCR, keeping a single row per CDR3 protein. Of about 600,000 distinct CDR3 sequences in the sample, 13% were seen once. The source was PBMCs, mostly from graft donor cells, collected 360 days after TCRalphabeta/CD19-depleted stem cell transplant. The receptors come from a male patient younger than 18 who had a stem cell transplant for acute myeloid leukemia, so the T cells may come from the graft donor. Both conserved end residues are part of each CDR3. Fields, in order: J gene, V gene, clone size, D gene, CDR3 protein, CDR3 DNA. A D gene is named only where the DNA matches it firmly. Not all rows give a size; the values are once, few, many and, for expanded clones, a class.

>TRBJ2-7|TRBV7-9|-|-
CASSSHRQGAYEQYF
TGTGCCAGCAGCTCACACCGCCAGGGAGCCTACGAGCAGTACTTC
>TRBJ2-1|TRBV29-1|-|TRBD1
CSVGRQGGYNEQFF
TGCAGCGTTGGAAGACAGGGGGGCTACAATGAGCAGTTCTTC
>TRBJ2-2|TRBV3-1|few|-
CASSHGLPGELFF
TGTGCCAGCAGCCACGGACTCCCAGGGGAGCTGTTTTTT
>TRBJ1-2|TRBV20-1|-|-
CSAPRLADGNYGYTF
TGCAGTGCTCCCCGATTGGCGGACGGTAACTATGGCTACACCTTC
>TRBJ2-2|TRBV7-8|-|TRBD2
CASSARIAGGINTGELFF
TGTGCCAGCAGCGCCCGTATAGCGGGAGGGATTAACACCGGGGAGCTGTTTTTT
>TRBJ1-2|TRBV20-1|-|TRBD1
CSAYSQGALSGYTF
TGCAGTGCTTACTCACAGGGGGCTTTAAGTGGCTACACCTTC
>TRBJ2-7|TRBV7-2|-|TRBD2
CASSLLAGSAEQYF
TGTGCCAGCAGCTTACTAGCGGGGTCCGCTGAGCAGTACTTC
>TRBJ2-1|TRBV29-1|many|TRBD2
CSVVLAGNEQFF
TGCAGCGTTGTACTAGCGGGAAATGAGCAGTTCTTC
>TRBJ2-7|TRBV28|-|TRBD1
CASSLLPTGARYEQYF
TGTGCCAGCAGTTTATTGCCCACAGGGGCCAGGTACGAGCAGTACTTC
>TRBJ2-3|TRBV20-1|few|-
CSDKNSADTQYF
TGCAGTGATAAAAACTCTGCAGATACGCAGTATTTT
>TRBJ1-2|TRBV20-1|-|-
CSAKIRAEGYTF
TGCAGTGCTAAAATCCGCGCGGAAGGCTACACCTTC
>TRBJ2-5|TRBV29-1|many|-
CSVAGRLQETQYF
TGCAGCGTTGCGGGACGGCTCCAAGAGACCCAGTACTTC
>TRBJ2-5|TRBV28|-|-
CASSPGGRERAQYF
TGTGCCAGCAGTCCCGGGGGCCGGGAAAGGGCCCAGTACTTC
>TRBJ2-2|TRBV6-2/TRBV6-3|many|TRBD2
CASSSGGAGAGELFF
TGTGCCAGCAGTTCGGGTGGAGCGGGGGCCGGGGAGCTGTTTTTT
>TRBJ2-7|TRBV12-3/TRBV12-4|once|-
CASSIWAWGAYEQYF
TGTGCCAGCAGCATTTGGGCCTGGGGGGCCTACGAGCAGTACTTC
>TRBJ2-5|TRBV11-2|-|-
CASSLDRPRQETQYF
TGTGCCAGCAGCTTAGATCGTCCACGCCAAGAGACCCAGTACTTC
>TRBJ2-2|TRBV7-2|-|-
CASSLYPNTGELFF
TGTGCCAGCAGCTTATACCCGAACACCGGGGAGCTGTTTTTT
>TRBJ2-5|TRBV25-1|many|-
CASSVQGRPIQETQYF
TGTGCCAGCAGTGTACAGGGGAGGCCGATCCAAGAGACCCAGTACTTC
>TRBJ1-3|TRBV20-1|-|-
CSAPLGGNGNTIYF
TGCAGTGCCCCACTGGGGGGAAACGGAAACACCATATATTTT
>TRBJ2-7|TRBV21-1|few|-
CASSKGREGSYEQYF
TGTGCCAGCAGCAAGGGGCGGGAGGGCTCCTACGAGCAGTACTTC
>TRBJ2-4|TRBV20-1|-|TRBD2
CSAKSGKRTSGRWAKNIQYF
TGCAGTGCCAAGAGCGGAAAACGGACTAGCGGGAGGTGGGCCAAAAACATTCAGTACTTC
>TRBJ1-2|TRBV7-3|few|TRBD1
CASSRYKTGTYGYTF
TGTGCCAGCAGCCGCTATAAGACAGGGACCTATGGCTACACCTTC
>TRBJ2-5|TRBV7-9|few|TRBD1
CASSSARTGAWETQYF
TGTGCCAGCAGCTCAGCCCGGACAGGAGCGTGGGAGACCCAGTACTTC
>TRBJ2-1|TRBV29-1|few|TRBD2
CSVRTSGSGANEQFF
TGCAGCGTCCGGACTAGCGGGAGTGGGGCCAATGAGCAGTTCTTC
>TRBJ2-3|TRBV5-6|-|TRBD2
CASSLTSGRVYTQYF
TGTGCCAGCAGCCTTACTAGCGGGAGAGTGTATACGCAGTATTTT
>TRBJ2-7|TRBV20-1|-|-
CSAALGRTISYEQYF
TGCAGTGCCGCCCTCGGGCGGACCATCTCCTACGAGCAGTACTTC
>TRBJ2-1|TRBV5-1|few|-
CASSFVRDNEQFF
TGCGCCAGCAGCTTCGTCAGGGACAATGAGCAGTTCTTC
>TRBJ1-3|TRBV28|-|TRBD1
CASSLAGTGRLGNTIYF
TGTGCCAGCAGTTTAGCCGGGACAGGGAGGTTGGGAAACACCATATATTTT
>TRBJ2-7|TRBV28|few|-
CASSLTQQTYEQYF
TGTGCCAGCAGTTTAACACAGCAGACCTACGAGCAGTACTTC
>TRBJ2-1|TRBV15|-|-
CATLDWGGRTNEQFF
TGTGCCACCTTAGATTGGGGTGGGAGAACCAATGAGCAGTTCTTC
>TRBJ2-2|TRBV5-1|-|-
CASSLAYRDTGELFF
TGCGCCAGCAGCTTGGCCTACAGGGACACCGGGGAGCTGTTTTTT
>TRBJ2-1|TRBV29-1|-|TRBD2
CSVDAIRGGAHNEQFF
TGCAGCGTTGACGCGATCCGGGGGGGCGCCCACAATGAGCAGTTCTTC
>TRBJ2-3|TRBV29-1|many|TRBD2
CSVAPAGADTDTQYF
TGCAGCGTTGCCCCCGCGGGAGCGGACACAGATACGCAGTATTTT
>TRBJ1-6|TRBV5-1|few|TRBD1
CASTLRDRWLNSPLHF
TGCGCCAGCACCCTGAGGGACAGGTGGCTCAATTCACCCCTCCACTTT
>TRBJ2-6|TRBV28|many|-
CASRWGNSGANVLTF
TGTGCCAGCAGATGGGGGAACTCTGGGGCCAACGTCCTGACTTTC
>TRBJ2-5|TRBV5-1|few|-
CASSLGQLRQETQYF
TGCGCCAGCAGCTTGGGACAGTTGCGCCAAGAGACCCAGTACTTC
>TRBJ1-5|TRBV24-1|many|-
CATSEPGRNQPQHF
TGTGCCACCAGTGAGCCCGGACGGAATCAGCCCCAGCATTTT
>TRBJ2-1|TRBV7-8|few|TRBD2
CASSPMWTSGGNEQFF
TGTGCCAGCAGCCCAATGTGGACTAGCGGAGGGAATGAGCAGTTCTTC
>TRBJ2-7|TRBV25-1|few|TRBD1
CASSEPTGGYEQYF
TGTGCCAGCAGTGAACCCACAGGGGGCTACGAGCAGTACTTC
>TRBJ2-7|TRBV4-3|-|-
CASSHNRAWGYEQYF
TGCGCCAGCAGCCACAACAGGGCCTGGGGGTACGAGCAGTACTTC
>TRBJ2-7|TRBV30|few|TRBD1
CAGIQGESYEQYF
TGTGCCGGAATACAGGGGGAATCCTACGAGCAGTACTTC
>TRBJ1-1|TRBV5-1|-|TRBD1
CASSWGQGGTEAFF
TGCGCCAGCAGCTGGGGACAGGGGGGCACTGAAGCTTTCTTT
>TRBJ2-7|TRBV7-8|many|TRBD1
CASSEDRHYEQYF
TGTGCCAGCAGCGAGGACAGGCACTACGAGCAGTACTTC
>TRBJ2-5|TRBV15|-|-
CATSSLRGPWETQYF
TGTGCCACCAGCAGTTTGCGTGGCCCATGGGAGACCCAGTACTTC
>TRBJ2-1|TRBV11-2|many|TRBD2
CASSLPHGTSGNNEQFF
TGTGCCAGCAGCTTACCCCACGGGACTAGCGGAAACAATGAGCAGTTCTTC
>TRBJ2-7|TRBV5-6|many|TRBD2
CASSLGLAGGFYEQYF
TGTGCCAGCAGCTTGGGACTAGCGGGAGGATTCTACGAGCAGTACTTC
>TRBJ2-2|TRBV21-1|-|-
CASSRDRAFTGELFF
TGTGCCAGCAGCCGGGACAGGGCTTTCACCGGGGAGCTGTTTTTT
>TRBJ2-1|TRBV11-2|few|-
CASSLSAHEQFF
TGTGCCAGCAGCTTATCAGCGCATGAGCAGTTCTTC
>TRBJ2-7|TRBV7-2|few|TRBD2
CASSFGPSGSDTYEQYF
TGTGCCAGCAGCTTTGGGCCTAGCGGGAGCGATACATACGAGCAGTACTTC
>TRBJ2-7|TRBV28|few|TRBD2
CASRLLTGTSGRNEQYF
TGTGCCAGCAGACTGCTGACCGGGACTAGCGGGAGAAACGAGCAGTACTTC
>TRBJ2-3|TRBV12-3/TRBV12-4|medium-sized|-
CASTGTDTQYF
TGTGCCAGCACGGGCACAGATACGCAGTATTTT
>TRBJ2-2|TRBV20-1|many|TRBD2
CSARGSSGRVIGELFF
TGCAGTGCTAGAGGGTCTAGCGGGAGGGTTATCGGGGAGCTGTTTTTT
>TRBJ2-2|TRBV19|-|-
CASTLGDRQRGAELFF
TGTGCCAGTACCTTAGGAGATCGGCAGAGGGGTGCGGAGCTGTTTTTT
>TRBJ2-1|TRBV4-2|-|TRBD2
CASSNLRSGSYNEQFF
TGTGCCAGCAGCAACCTGAGAAGCGGGAGTTACAATGAGCAGTTCTTC
>TRBJ2-5|TRBV10-3|many|TRBD2
CAISVKKGLAGVRETQYF
TGTGCCATCAGTGTGAAGAAGGGACTAGCGGGAGTTAGAGAGACCCAGTACTTC
>TRBJ2-1|TRBV20-1|-|-
CSASRQGLNEQFF
TGCAGTGCTAGCCGGCAAGGGCTCAATGAGCAGTTCTTC
>TRBJ2-2|TRBV3-1|-|TRBD2
CASTGLARTGELFF
TGTGCCAGCACCGGACTAGCCCGCACCGGGGAGCTGTTTTTT